The rows below give T cell receptor beta chains drawn from one sample of a study of control samples from healthy donors and cancer patients. Libraries were prepared by immunoSEQ multiplex PCR; TCRdb keeps only in-frame clonotypes and omits some of them. In the table there are 6,000 to 8,000 clones, about 70% of which are singletons. The sample comprised formalin-fixed, paraffin-embedded tissue. The source of these receptors is a male donor with melanoma. Both conserved end residues are part of each CDR3. A D gene is named only where the DNA matches it firmly. Clone size is shown for a subset of rows, as once, few, many or a class of expanded clone.

j_call: TRBJ2-2; d_call: NA; clone_size: NA; v_call: TRBV19; cdr3_aa: CASSRELTRGGELFF; cdr3_nt: TGTGCCAGTAGTCGGGAATTGACCCGGGGCGGGGAGCTGTTTTTT
j_call: TRBJ2-1; d_call: TRBD1; clone_size: NA; v_call: TRBV29-1; cdr3_aa: CSVGTGGINEQFF; cdr3_nt: TGCAGCGTCGGGACAGGGGGGATCAATGAGCAGTTCTTC
j_call: TRBJ1-6; d_call: TRBD1; clone_size: few; v_call: TRBV6-5; cdr3_aa: CASSSGGRRPLHF; cdr3_nt: TGTGCCAGCAGTTCAGGGGGTAGGAGACCCCTCCACTTT
j_call: TRBJ2-1; d_call: NA; clone_size: NA; v_call: TRBV4-1; cdr3_aa: CASSQDLYPRQGKGNKQFF; cdr3_nt: TGCGCCAGCAGCCAAGATCTGTATCCCCGGCAGGGTAAGGGCAATAAGCAGTTCTTC
j_call: TRBJ2-7; d_call: NA; clone_size: NA; v_call: TRBV13; cdr3_aa: CASSYDQGEQYF; cdr3_nt: TGTGCCAGCAGCTACGACCAGGGGGAGCAGTACTTC
j_call: TRBJ1-3; d_call: NA; clone_size: NA; v_call: TRBV6-1; cdr3_aa: CASSEVGLLGNTIYF; cdr3_nt: TGTGCCAGCAGTGAAGTGGGGCTGCTTGGAAACACCATATATTTT
j_call: TRBJ2-6; d_call: NA; clone_size: NA; v_call: TRBV12-5; cdr3_aa: CASGLFGTRVSGANVLTF; cdr3_nt: TGTGCTAGTGGTTTGTTTGGGACACGGGTATCTGGGGCCAACGTCCTGACTTTC
j_call: TRBJ2-2; d_call: NA; clone_size: once; v_call: TRBV7-9; cdr3_aa: CASSLAGSTGELFF; cdr3_nt: TGTGCCAGCAGCTTAGCAGGGAGCACCGGGGAGCTGTTTTTT
j_call: TRBJ1-1; d_call: NA; clone_size: once; v_call: TRBV7-9; cdr3_aa: CASSFPIRGPEAFF; cdr3_nt: TGTGCCAGCAGCTTCCCTATCCGGGGCCCTGAAGCTTTCTTT
j_call: TRBJ1-2; d_call: NA; clone_size: NA; v_call: TRBV6-5; cdr3_aa: CASRHRDREWYGYTF; cdr3_nt: TGTGCCAGCAGACACCGGGACCGAGAATGGTATGGCTACACCTTC
j_call: TRBJ2-3; d_call: NA; clone_size: NA; v_call: TRBV7-2; cdr3_aa: CASSPTVRVDTQYF; cdr3_nt: TGTGCCAGCAGCCCCACGGTCAGGGTGGATACGCAGTATTTT
j_call: TRBJ2-5; d_call: TRBD1; clone_size: once; v_call: TRBV5-4; cdr3_aa: CASTHPDRGGETQYF; cdr3_nt: TGTGCCAGCACCCACCCGGACAGGGGAGGAGAGACCCAGTACTTC
j_call: TRBJ2-2; d_call: NA; clone_size: NA; v_call: TRBV12-3/TRBV12-4; cdr3_aa: CASKADFEELFF; cdr3_nt: TGTGCCAGCAAGGCAGATTTTGAGGAGCTGTTTTTT
j_call: TRBJ1-2; d_call: TRBD1; clone_size: few; v_call: TRBV7-9; cdr3_aa: CASSPQGVPYGYTF; cdr3_nt: TGTGCCAGCAGCCCTCAGGGGGTCCCCTATGGCTACACCTTC
j_call: TRBJ1-2; d_call: NA; clone_size: few; v_call: TRBV6-2/TRBV6-3; cdr3_aa: CASSPFDYGYTF; cdr3_nt: TGTGCCAGCAGTCCCTTTGACTATGGCTACACCTTC
j_call: TRBJ1-3; d_call: NA; clone_size: NA; v_call: TRBV29-1; cdr3_aa: CSVGQGNTIYF; cdr3_nt: TGCAGCGTCGGACAGGGAAACACCATATATTTT
j_call: TRBJ2-5; d_call: NA; clone_size: NA; v_call: TRBV5-1; cdr3_aa: CASSLVPGNQETQYF; cdr3_nt: TGCGCCAGCAGCTTGGTCCCGGGAAACCAAGAGACCCAGTACTTC
j_call: TRBJ1-5; d_call: TRBD1; clone_size: NA; v_call: TRBV4-2; cdr3_aa: CASSQEEGTGFQPQHF; cdr3_nt: TGTGCCAGCAGCCAAGAAGAAGGGACAGGGTTTCAGCCCCAGCATTTT
j_call: TRBJ2-7; d_call: NA; clone_size: NA; v_call: TRBV12-3/TRBV12-4; cdr3_aa: CASSLNLIYEQYF; cdr3_nt: TGTGCCAGCAGTTTAAATCTTATCTACGAGCAGTACTTC
j_call: TRBJ2-6; d_call: NA; clone_size: NA; v_call: TRBV19; cdr3_aa: CASSSSGANVLTF; cdr3_nt: TGTGCCAGTAGTAGTTCTGGGGCCAACGTCCTGACTTTC
j_call: TRBJ1-2; d_call: NA; clone_size: NA; v_call: TRBV10-1; cdr3_aa: CASRTDPFLYGYTF; cdr3_nt: TGCGCCAGCAGGACCGACCCGTTTCTCTATGGCTACACCTTC
j_call: TRBJ2-1; d_call: TRBD2; clone_size: NA; v_call: TRBV6-1; cdr3_aa: CASSVAGGPRNEQFF; cdr3_nt: TGTGCCAGCAGTGTAGCGGGGGGGCCGAGGAATGAGCAGTTCTTC
j_call: TRBJ2-7; d_call: NA; clone_size: NA; v_call: TRBV18; cdr3_aa: CASSPRGSSYEQYF; cdr3_nt: TGTGCCAGCTCACCGCGGGGCAGCTCCTACGAGCAGTACTTC
j_call: TRBJ2-1; d_call: NA; clone_size: few; v_call: TRBV2; cdr3_aa: CASSDPSSSYQYNEQFF; cdr3_nt: TGTGCCAGCAGTGATCCGTCTTCTAGCTACCAATACAATGAGCAGTTCTTC
j_call: TRBJ2-5; d_call: NA; clone_size: NA; v_call: TRBV7-2; cdr3_aa: CASSLVARGLETQYF; cdr3_nt: TGTGCCAGCAGCTTAGTGGCCCGCGGCTTAGAGACCCAGTACTTC
j_call: TRBJ2-1; d_call: TRBD1; clone_size: NA; v_call: TRBV5-4; cdr3_aa: CASSRVGTGNEQFF; cdr3_nt: TGTGCCAGCAGCCGGGTCGGGACAGGGAATGAGCAGTTCTTC